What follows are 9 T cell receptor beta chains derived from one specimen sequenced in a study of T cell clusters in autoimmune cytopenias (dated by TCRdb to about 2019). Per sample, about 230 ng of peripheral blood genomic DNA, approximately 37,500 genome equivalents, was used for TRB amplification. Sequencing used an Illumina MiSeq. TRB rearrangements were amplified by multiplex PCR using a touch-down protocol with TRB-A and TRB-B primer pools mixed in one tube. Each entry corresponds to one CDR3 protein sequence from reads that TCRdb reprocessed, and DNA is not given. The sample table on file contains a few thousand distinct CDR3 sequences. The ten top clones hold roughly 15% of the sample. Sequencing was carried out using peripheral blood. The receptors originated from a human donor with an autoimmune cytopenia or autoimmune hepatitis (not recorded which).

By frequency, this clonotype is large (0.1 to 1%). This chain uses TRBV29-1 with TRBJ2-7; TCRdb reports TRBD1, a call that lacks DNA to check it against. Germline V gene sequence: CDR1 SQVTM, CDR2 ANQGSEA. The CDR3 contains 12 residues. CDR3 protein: CSVRDSPYEQYF.

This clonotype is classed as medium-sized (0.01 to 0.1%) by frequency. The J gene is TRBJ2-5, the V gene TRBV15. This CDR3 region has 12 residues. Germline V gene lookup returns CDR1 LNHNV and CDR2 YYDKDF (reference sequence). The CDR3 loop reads CATGRHQETQYF.

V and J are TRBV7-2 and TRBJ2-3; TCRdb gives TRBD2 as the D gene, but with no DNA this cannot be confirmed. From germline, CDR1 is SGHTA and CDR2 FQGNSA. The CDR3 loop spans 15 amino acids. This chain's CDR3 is CASSFLGRGKDTQYF.

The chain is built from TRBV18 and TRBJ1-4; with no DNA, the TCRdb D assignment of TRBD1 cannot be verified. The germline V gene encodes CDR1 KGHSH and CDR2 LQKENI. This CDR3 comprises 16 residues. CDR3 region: CASSPTLSRVSEKLFF.

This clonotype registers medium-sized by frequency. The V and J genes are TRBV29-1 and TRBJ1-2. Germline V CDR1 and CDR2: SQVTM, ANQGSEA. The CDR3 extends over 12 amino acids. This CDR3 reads CSVEAKNYGYTF.

CDR3 protein: CASSLAAGNYGYTF. This chain links TRBV12-3 or TRBV12-4 with TRBJ1-2; there is no DNA to check the TCRdb D call of TRBD1. This CDR3 comprises 14 residues.

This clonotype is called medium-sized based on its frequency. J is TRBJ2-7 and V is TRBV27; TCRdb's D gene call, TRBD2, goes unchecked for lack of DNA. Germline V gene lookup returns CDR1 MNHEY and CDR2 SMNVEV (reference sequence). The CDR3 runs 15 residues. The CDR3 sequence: CASSLQAPSGYEQYF.

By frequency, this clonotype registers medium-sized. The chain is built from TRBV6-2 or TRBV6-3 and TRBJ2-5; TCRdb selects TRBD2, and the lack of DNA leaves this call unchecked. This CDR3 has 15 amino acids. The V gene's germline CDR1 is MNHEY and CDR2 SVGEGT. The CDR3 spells CASSLSGRGQETQYF.

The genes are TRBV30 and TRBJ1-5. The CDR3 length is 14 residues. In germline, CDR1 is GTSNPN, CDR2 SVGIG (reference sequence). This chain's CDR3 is CAWSVWGGDQPQHF.